This T cell receptor (beta chain) derives from a study of blood T cell repertoires in COVID-19. Study-level information: Samples taken during acute and convalescent COVID-19 were collected in the United States, Italy and Spain. T cells, B-cell-depleted T cells, or PBMCs supplied cDNA or gDNA.

The germline gives CDR1 GTSNPN, CDR2 SVGIG (reference sequence). V lost 1 base and J lost 8; bases outside the gene matches: 7. The CDR3 contains 14 residues. Clones were read by immunoSEQ multiplex PCR, and TCRdb kept only the in-frame ones, dropping some. The table has about 290,000 clones, roughly 91% seen once; the top ten hold roughly 10%. This clone was seen more than once but under ten times. The chain employs TRBV30 and TRBJ1-2; the match to TRBD1 covers 10 bases. The sequence was collected from a woman between 25 and 40 years old with COVID-19, enrolled during active disease. Sequenced sample: peripheral blood. CDR3 in DNA: TGTGCCTGGAGTGACGGACAGGGGGTGAAGGGCTACACCTTC. As protein: CAWSDGQGVKGYTF. The full variable domain, its missing parts supplied by reference TRBV30 and TRBJ1-2, is SQTIHQWPATLVQPVGSPLSLECTVEGTSNPNLYWYRQAAGRGLQLLFYSVGIGQISSEVPQNLSASRPQDRQFILSSKKLLLSDSGFYLCAWSDGQGVKGYTFGSGTRLTVV.